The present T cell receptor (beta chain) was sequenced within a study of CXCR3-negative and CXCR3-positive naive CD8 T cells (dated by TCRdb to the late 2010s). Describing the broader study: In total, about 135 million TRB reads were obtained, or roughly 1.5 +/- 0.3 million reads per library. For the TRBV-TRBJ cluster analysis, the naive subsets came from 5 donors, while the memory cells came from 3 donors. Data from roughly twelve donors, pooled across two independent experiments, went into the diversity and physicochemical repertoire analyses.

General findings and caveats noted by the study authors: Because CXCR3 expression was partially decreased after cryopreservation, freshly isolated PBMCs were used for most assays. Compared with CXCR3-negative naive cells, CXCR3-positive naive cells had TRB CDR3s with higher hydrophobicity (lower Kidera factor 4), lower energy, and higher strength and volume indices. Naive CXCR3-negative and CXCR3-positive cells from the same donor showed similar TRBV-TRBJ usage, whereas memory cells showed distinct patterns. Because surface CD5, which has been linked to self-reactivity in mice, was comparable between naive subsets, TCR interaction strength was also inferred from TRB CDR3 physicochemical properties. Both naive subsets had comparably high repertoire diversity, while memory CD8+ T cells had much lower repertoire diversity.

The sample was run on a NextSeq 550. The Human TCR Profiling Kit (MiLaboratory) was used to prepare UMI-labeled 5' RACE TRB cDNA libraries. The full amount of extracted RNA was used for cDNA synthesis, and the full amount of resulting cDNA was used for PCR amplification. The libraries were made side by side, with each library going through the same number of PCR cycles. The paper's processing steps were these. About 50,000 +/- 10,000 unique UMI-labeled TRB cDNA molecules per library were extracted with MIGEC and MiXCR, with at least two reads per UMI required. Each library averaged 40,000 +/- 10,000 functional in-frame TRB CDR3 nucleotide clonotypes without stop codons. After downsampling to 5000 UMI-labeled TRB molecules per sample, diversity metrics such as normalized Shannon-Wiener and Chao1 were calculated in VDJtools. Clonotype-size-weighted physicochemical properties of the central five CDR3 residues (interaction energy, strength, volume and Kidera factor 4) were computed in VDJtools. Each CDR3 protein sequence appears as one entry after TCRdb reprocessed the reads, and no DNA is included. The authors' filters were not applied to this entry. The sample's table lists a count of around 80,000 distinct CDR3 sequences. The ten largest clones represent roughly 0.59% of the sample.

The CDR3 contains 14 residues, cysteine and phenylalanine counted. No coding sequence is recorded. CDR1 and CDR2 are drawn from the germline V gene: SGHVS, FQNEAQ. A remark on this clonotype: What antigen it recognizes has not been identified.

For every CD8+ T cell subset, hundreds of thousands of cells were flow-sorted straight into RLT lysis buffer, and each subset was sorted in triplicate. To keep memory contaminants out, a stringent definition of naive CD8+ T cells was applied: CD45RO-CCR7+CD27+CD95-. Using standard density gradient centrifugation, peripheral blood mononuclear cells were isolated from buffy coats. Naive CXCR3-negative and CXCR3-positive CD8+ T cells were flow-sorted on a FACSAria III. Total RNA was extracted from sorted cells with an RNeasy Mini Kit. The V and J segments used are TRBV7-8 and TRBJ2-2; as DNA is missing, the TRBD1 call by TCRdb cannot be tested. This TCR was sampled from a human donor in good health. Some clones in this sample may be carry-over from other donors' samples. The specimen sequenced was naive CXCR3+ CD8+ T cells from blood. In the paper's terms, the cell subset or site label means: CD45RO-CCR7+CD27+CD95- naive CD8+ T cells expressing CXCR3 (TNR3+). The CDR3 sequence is CASRGPSHTGELFF.